This T cell receptor beta chain originates from a study of beta chain features in type 1 diabetes. Study in general: The study examined about 110,000,000 sorted cells across all samples.

The CDR3 contains 17 residues. Deletions cut 3 bases from V and 4 bases from J, with 21 bases between. From germline, CDR1 is SGHTA and CDR2 FQGNSA. Broader study findings: VDJ junctions sequenced from type 1 diabetes patients showed fewer insertions and more deletions. All four CD4+ subsets of Type 1 diabetes patients contained TCRB CDR3s that were moderately but significantly shorter.

Reverse transcribing all isolated RNA meant expressed TCRB transcripts were sequenced. Some clones are missing from TCRdb's copy, which holds only in-frame ones; the method was immunoSEQ multiplex PCR. The table records hundreds of thousands of clones, 17% of them present only once. A remark on this clone: The antigen is not known.

The clonotype originates from a woman younger than 35 in good health. The sequencing input was naive CD4+ T cells from blood. This chain joins TRBV7-2 and TRBJ1-2; D not certain. CDR3 DNA sequence: TGTGCCAGCAGCTTTGGTTCATTAGAGGCAGCCCTCTATGGCTACACCTTC. Protein product: CASSFGSLEAALYGYTF.